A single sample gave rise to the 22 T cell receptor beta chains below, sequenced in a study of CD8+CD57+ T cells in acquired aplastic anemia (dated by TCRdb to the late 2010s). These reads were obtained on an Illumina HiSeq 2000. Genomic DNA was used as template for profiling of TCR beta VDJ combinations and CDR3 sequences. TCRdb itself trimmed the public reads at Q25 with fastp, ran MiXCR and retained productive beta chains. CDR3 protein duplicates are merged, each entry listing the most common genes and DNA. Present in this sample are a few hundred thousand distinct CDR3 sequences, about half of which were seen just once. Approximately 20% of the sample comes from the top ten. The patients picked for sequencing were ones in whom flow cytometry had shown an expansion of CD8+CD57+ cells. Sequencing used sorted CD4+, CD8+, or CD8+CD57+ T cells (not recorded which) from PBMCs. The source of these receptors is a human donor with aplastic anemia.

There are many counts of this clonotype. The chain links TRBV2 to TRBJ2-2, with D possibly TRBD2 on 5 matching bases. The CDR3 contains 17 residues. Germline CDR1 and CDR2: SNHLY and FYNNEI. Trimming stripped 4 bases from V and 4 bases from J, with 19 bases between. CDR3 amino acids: CASSGGLALGTTGELFF. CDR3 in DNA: TGTGCCAGCAGTGGAGGACTTGCCCTTGGCACCACCGGGGAGCTGTTTTTT.

The CDR3 sequence is CASSIVGGNRLSNQPQHF. CDR3 DNA sequence: TGTGCCAGTAGTATAGTGGGGGGGAACAGGCTTAGCAATCAGCCCCAGCATTTT. The V call is TRBV19, the J call TRBJ1-5; maybe TRBD1 (5 bases). The CDR3 is made up of 18 amino acids. From germline, CDR1 is LNHDA and CDR2 SQIVND (reference sequence). Trimming left V 1 base short and J 0 bases short, with 16 bases between.

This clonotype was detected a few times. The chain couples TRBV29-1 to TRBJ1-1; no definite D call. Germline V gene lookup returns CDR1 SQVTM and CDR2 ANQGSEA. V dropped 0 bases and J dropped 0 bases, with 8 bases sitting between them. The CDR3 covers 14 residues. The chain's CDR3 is CSVEDPRMNTEAFF. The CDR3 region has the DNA TGCAGCGTTGAAGATCCAAGGATGAACACTGAAGCTTTCTTT. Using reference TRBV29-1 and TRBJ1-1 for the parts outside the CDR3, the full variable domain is SAVISQKPSRDICQRGTSLTIQCQVDSQVTMMFWYRQQPGQSLTLIATANQGSEATYESGFVIDKFPISRPNLTFSTLTVSNMSPEDSSIYLCSVEDPRMNTEAFFGQGTRLTVV.

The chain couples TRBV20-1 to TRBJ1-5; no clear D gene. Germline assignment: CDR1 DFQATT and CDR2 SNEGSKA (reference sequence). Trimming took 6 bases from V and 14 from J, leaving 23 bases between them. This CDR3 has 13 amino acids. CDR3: CSAQKEGKRSEHF. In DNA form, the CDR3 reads TGCAGTGCCCAAAAGGAGGGCAAGCGGTCCGAGCATTTT.

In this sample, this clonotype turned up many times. The CDR3 loop is CASSLAGRPNEKLFF. CDR3 DNA: TGTGCCAGCAGCTTGGCGGGCAGACCTAATGAAAAACTGTTTTTT. This chain uses TRBV5-5 with TRBJ1-4; D is uncertain. Looked up from germline, CDR1 is SGHKS and CDR2 is YYEKEE (reference sequence). The CDR3 length is 15 residues. Trimming removed 0 bases from V and 3 bases from J, with 9 bases in between.

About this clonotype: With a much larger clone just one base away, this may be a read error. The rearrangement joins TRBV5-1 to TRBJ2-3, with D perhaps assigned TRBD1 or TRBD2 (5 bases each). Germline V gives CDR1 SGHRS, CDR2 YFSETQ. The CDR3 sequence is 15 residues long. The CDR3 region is CASSLQTSSTGTQYF. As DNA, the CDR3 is TGCGCCAGCAGCTTACAGACTTCTAGCACAGGTACGCAGTATTTT.

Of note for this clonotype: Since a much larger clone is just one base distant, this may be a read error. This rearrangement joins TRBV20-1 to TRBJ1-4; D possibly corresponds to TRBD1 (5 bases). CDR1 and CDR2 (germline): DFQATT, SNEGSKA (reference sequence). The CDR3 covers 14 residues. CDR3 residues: CSARRGDKDERLFF. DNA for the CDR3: TGCAGTGCCAGGCGGGGGGATAAAGATGAAAGACTGTTTTTT.

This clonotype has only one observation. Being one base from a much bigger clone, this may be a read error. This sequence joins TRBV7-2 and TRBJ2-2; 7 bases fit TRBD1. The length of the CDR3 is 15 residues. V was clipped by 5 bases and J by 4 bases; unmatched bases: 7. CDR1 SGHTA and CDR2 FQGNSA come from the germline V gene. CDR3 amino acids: CASSPGTASTGELFF. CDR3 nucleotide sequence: TGTGCCAGCAGCCCCGGGACAGCGAGCACCGGGGAGCTGTTTTTT.

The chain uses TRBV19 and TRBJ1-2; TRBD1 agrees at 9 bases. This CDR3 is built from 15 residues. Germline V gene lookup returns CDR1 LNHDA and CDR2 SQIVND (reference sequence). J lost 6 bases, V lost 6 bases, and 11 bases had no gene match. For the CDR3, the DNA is TGTGCCAGTAGCACCCGCGGACAGGGGCCGCATGGCTACACCTTC. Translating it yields CASSTRGQGPHGYTF.

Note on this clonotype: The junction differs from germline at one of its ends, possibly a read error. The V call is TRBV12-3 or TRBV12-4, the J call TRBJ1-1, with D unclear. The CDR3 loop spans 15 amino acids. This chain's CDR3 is CAISDPGRATAEAFF. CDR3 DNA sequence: TGTGCCATCAGTGACCCCGGACGGGCGACGGCTGAAGCTTTCTTT.

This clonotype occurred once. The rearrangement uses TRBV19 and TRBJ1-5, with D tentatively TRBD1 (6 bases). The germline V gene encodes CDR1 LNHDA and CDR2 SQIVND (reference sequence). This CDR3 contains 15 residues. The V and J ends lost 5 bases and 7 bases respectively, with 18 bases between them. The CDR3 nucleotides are TGTGCCAGTAGTCAACAGGGCACGGCTGTGCAGCCCCAGCATTTT. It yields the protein CASSQQGTAVQPQHF. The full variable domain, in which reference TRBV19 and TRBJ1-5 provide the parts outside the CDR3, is DGGITQSPKYLFRKEGQNVTLSCEQNLNHDAMYWYRQDPGQGLRLIYYSQIVNDFQKGDIAEGYSVSREKKESFPLTVTSAQKNPTAFYLCASSQQGTAVQPQHFGDGTRLSIL.

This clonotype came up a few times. The CDR3, as DNA: TGTGCCTGGAGTCCCGGACAGGTTTATGGCTACACCTTC. The encoded protein is CAWSPGQVYGYTF. V and J are TRBV30 and TRBJ1-2, with TRBD1 identical over 7 bases. The trim removed 2 bases at V and 5 bases at J, leaving 5 bases unmatched. The germline gives CDR1 GTSNPN, CDR2 SVGIG (reference sequence). The CDR3 extends over 13 amino acids.

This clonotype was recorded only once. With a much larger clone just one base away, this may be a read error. The CDR3 DNA reads TGTGCCAGCAGTTTAAGCGCGGGGACCACAGATACGCAGTATTTT. It is translated as CASSLSAGTTDTQYF. The chain uses TRBV12-3 or TRBV12-4 and TRBJ2-3; the D gene is possibly TRBD2 (6 bases). The CDR3 sequence is 15 residues long. Trimming stripped 2 bases from V and 2 bases from J, with 11 bases between.

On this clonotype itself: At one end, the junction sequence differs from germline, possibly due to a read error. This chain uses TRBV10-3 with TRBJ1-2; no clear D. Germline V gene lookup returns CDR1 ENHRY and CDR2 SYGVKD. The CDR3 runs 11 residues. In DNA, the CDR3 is TGTGCCATCGCCCTGGGGTCCGGCTACGCCTTC. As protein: CAIALGSGYAF.

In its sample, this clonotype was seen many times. The CDR3 loop reads CASSRDRGLYEQYF. The CDR3 DNA reads TGTGCCAGCAGTCGTGACAGGGGTCTCTACGAGCAGTACTTC. J is TRBJ2-7 and V is TRBV2, with 8 bases lining up with TRBD1. The CDR3 runs 14 residues. Germline CDR1 SNHLY, CDR2 FYNNEI. Unmatched junction bases numbered 6, after V lost 5 bases and J lost 3 bases.

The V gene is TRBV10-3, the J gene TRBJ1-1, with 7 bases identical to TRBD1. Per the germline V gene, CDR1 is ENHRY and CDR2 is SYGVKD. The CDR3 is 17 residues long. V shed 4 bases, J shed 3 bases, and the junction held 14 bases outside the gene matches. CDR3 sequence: CAISGRAVAGQDTEAFF. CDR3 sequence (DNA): TGTGCCATCAGTGGCCGAGCAGTAGCCGGACAGGACACTGAAGCTTTCTTT.

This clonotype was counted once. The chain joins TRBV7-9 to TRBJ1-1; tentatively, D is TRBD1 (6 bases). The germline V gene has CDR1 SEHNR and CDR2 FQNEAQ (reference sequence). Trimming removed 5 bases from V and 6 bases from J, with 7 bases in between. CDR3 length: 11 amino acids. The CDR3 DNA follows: TGTGCCAGCAGCGCAGGGGCTGAAGCTTTCTTT. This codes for CASSAGAEAFF.

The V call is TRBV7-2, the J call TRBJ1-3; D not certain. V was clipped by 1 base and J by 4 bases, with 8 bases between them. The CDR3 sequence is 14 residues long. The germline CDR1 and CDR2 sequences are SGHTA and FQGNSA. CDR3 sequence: CASSLVTDGNTIYF. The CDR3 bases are TGTGCCAGCAGCTTAGTTACAGACGGAAACACCATATATTTT.

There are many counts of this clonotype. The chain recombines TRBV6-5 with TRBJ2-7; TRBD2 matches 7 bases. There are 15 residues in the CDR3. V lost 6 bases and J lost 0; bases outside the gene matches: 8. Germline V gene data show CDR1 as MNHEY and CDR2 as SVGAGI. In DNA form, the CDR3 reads TGTGCCAGCAGACCCCCCGGGGGGTACTCCTACGAGCAGTACTTC. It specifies CASRPPGGYSYEQYF.

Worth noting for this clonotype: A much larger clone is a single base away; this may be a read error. The CDR3 spells CASSRSQGGGADTQYF. CDR3 nucleotides: TGTGCCAGCAGCCGGTCTCAGGGGGGGGGTGCAGATACGCAGTATTTT. The chain employs TRBV7-8 and TRBJ2-3, with D perhaps TRBD1 or TRBD2 (7 bases each). CDR1 is SGHVS and CDR2 is FQNEAQ in the germline V gene. This CDR3 is built from 16 residues. Trimming took 5 bases from V and 4 from J, leaving 19 bases between them.

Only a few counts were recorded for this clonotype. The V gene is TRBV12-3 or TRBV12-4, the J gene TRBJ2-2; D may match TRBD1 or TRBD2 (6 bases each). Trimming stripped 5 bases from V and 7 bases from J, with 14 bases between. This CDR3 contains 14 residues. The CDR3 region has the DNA TGTGCCAGCAGTCTGGGGGGCCATAGCGGGGAGCTGTTTTTT. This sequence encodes CASSLGGHSGELFF.

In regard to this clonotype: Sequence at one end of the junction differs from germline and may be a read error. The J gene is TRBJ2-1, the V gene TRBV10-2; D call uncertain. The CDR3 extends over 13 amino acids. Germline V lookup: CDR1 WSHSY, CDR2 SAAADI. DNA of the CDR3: TGCGCCAGCAGCATACGACGGAACAATGGGCAGTTCTTC. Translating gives CASSIRRNNGQFF.